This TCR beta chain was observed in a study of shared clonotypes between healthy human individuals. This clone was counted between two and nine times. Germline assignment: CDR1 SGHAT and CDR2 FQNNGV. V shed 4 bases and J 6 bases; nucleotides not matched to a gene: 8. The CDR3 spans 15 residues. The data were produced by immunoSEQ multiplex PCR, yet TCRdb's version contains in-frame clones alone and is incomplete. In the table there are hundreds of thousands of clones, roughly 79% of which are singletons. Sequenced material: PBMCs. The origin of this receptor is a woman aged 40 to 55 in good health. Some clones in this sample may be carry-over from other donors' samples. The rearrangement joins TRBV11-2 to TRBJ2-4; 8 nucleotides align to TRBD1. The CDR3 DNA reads TGTGCCAGCAGCTACCCGGGGACAGGCCCAAACATTCAGTACTTC. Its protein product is CASSYPGTGPNIQYF.